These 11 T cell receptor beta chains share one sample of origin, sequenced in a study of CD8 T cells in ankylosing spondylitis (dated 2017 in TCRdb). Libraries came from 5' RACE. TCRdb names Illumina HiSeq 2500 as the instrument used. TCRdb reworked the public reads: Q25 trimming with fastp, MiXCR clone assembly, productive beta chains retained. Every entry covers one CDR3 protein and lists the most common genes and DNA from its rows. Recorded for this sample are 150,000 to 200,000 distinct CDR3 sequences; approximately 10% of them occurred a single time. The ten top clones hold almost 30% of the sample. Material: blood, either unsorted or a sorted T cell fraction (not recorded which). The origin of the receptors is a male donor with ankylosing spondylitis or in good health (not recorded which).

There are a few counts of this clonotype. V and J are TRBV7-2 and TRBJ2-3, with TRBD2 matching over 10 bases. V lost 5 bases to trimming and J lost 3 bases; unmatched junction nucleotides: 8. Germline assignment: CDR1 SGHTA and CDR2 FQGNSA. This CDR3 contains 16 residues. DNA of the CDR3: TGTGCCAGCAGCATAAGCGGGGGGGCGTGGACAGATACGCAGTATTTT. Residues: CASSISGGAWTDTQYF. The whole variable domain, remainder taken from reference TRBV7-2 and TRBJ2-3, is GAGVSQSPSNKVTEKGKDVELRCDPISGHTALYWYRQSLGQGLEFLIYFQGNSAPDKSGLPSDRFSAERTGGSVSTLTIQRTQQEDSAVYLCASSISGGAWTDTQYFGPGTRLTVL.

The CDR3 DNA reads as TGCAGTGCTAGAGGCCGGACAGGGGCTAATGAAAAACTGTTTTTT. This encodes CSARGRTGANEKLFF. The J gene is TRBJ1-4, the V gene TRBV20-1; 9 nucleotides agree with TRBD1. V lost 1 base to trimming and J lost 3 bases; unmatched junction nucleotides: 3. In germline, CDR1 is DFQATT, CDR2 SNEGSKA (reference sequence). The CDR3 loop spans 15 amino acids.

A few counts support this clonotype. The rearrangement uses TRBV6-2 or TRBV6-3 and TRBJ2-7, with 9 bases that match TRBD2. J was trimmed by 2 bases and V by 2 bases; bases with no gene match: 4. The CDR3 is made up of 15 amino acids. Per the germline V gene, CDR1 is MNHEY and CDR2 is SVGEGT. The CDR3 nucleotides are TGTGCCAGCAGTTACCCTAGCGGGGTACCCTACGAGCAGTACTTC. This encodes CASSYPSGVPYEQYF.

The CDR3 DNA follows: TGTGCCAGCAGCTTAGATCGGGGGTGGGGCAACGAGCAGTACTTC. Residues: CASSLDRGWGNEQYF. The chain recombines TRBV11-2 with TRBJ2-7, with a tentative D call TRBD2 (6 bases). The CDR3 consists of 15 residues. Trimming shortened V by 0 bases and J by 5 bases, and 14 bases separated the two germline ends. CDR1 is SGHAT and CDR2 is FQNNGV in the germline V gene.

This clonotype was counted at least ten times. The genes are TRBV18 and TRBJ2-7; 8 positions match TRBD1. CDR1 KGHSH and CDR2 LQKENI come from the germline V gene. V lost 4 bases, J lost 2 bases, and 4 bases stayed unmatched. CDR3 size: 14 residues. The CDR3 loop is CASSLKTGAYEQYF. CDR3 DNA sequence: TGTGCCAGCTCACTAAAGACAGGGGCCTACGAGCAGTACTTC. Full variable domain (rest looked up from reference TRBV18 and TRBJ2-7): NAGVMQNPRHLVRRRGQEARLRCSPMKGHSHVYWYRQLPEEGLKFMVYLQKENIIDESGMPKERFSAEFPKEGPSILRIQQVVRGDSAAYFCASSLKTGAYEQYFGPGTRLTVT.

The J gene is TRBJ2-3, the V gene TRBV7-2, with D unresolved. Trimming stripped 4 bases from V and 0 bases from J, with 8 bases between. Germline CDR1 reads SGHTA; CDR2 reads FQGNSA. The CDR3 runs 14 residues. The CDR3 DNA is TGTGCCAGCAGCTCAACCCGAAGCACAGATACGCAGTATTTT. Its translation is CASSSTRSTDTQYF.

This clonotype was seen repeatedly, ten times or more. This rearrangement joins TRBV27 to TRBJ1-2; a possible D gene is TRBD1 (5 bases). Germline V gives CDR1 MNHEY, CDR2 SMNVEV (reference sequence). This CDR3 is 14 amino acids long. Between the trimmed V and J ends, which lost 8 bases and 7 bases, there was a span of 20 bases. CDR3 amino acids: CASQLIGSRGGYTF. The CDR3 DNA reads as TGTGCCAGCCAGTTAATAGGATCTAGGGGTGGCTACACCTTC.

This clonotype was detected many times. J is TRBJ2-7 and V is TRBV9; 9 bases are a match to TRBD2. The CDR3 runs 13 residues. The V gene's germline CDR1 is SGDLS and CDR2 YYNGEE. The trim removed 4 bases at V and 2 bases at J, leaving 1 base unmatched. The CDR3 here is CASSSSGAYEQYF. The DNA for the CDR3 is TGTGCCAGCAGCTCTAGCGGGGCCTACGAGCAGTACTTC. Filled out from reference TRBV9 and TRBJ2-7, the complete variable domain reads DSGVTQTPKHLITATGQRVTLRCSPRSGDLSVYWYQQSLDQGLQFLIQYYNGEERAKGNILERFSAQQFPDLHSELNLSSLELGDSALYFCASSSSGAYEQYFGPGTRLTVT.

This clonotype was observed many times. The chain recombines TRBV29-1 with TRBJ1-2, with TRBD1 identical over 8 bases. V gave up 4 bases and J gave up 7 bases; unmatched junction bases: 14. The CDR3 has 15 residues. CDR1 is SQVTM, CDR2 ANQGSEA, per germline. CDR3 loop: CSVGELQGVQGGYTF. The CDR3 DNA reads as TGCAGCGTTGGAGAACTACAGGGGGTCCAGGGTGGCTACACCTTC.

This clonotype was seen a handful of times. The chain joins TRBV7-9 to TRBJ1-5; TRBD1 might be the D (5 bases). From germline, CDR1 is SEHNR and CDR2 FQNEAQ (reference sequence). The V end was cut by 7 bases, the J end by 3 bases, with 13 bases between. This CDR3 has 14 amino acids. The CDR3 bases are TGTGCCAGCACCCGGCAGGGATTCAATCAGCCCCAGCATTTT. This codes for CASTRQGFNQPQHF.

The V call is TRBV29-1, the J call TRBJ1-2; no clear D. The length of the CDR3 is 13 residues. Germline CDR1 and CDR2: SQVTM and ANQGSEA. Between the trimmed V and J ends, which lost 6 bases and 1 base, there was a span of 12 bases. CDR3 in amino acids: CSVRPVRNYGYTF. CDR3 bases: TGCAGCGTCCGTCCGGTGCGTAACTATGGCTACACCTTC.